This TCR beta chain came from a study of STAT3 mutations in large granular lymphocyte leukemia. Points from the study as a whole: Differing intervals and regimens complicate linking therapy response to clone burden. At least one immunodominant TCR beta clonotype appeared in every T-cell large granular lymphocyte leukemia patient.

Sample share makes this clone large. Its matching antigen is unknown. The V gene lost 6 bases and the J gene lost 10 bases, with 16 bases spanning the gap. The length of the CDR3 is 13 residues. Per the germline V gene, CDR1 is MGHRA and CDR2 is YSYEKL. Average productive template count per sample was around 44,000. Assay used: immunoSEQ multiplex PCR; TCRdb lists only in-frame clones, some missing. The sample has roughly 3,200 clones; 43% are singletons. The chain employs TRBV4-1 and TRBJ2-1; possibly TRBD2 for D (5 bases). The sequence was obtained from a man aged 50 to 59 with T-cell large granular lymphocyte leukemia. Some clones in this sample may be carry-over from other donors' samples. Sequenced sample: peripheral blood mononuclear cells. The CDR3 loop reads CASRPEGSREQFF. The CDR3 region has the DNA TGCGCCAGCAGGCCCGAGGGTTCTAGGGAGCAGTTCTTC.